This T cell receptor beta chain was sequenced during a study of blood T cell repertoires in COVID-19. The germline V and J ends were trimmed by 3 bases and 5 bases, with 10 bases remaining between them. This CDR3 contains 13 residues. CDR1 is SGHTA and CDR2 is FQGTGA in the germline V gene. Assay used: immunoSEQ multiplex PCR; TCRdb lists only in-frame clones, some missing. The sample consists of about 210,000 clones, around four fifths of them appearing once. The clonotype was recovered from a woman in her fifties or sixties with active or convalescent COVID-19. Specimen: peripheral blood. The rearrangement links TRBV7-3 to TRBJ2-5; possible D gene TRBD2, 6 bases. The CDR3 reads CASSFGGRETQYF. CDR3 DNA: TGTGCCAGCAGCTTCGGAGGGCGGGAGACCCAGTACTTC.